This TCR beta chain derives from a study of response to subunit inactivated influenza vaccine. MiXCR, run by TCRdb on the RT-PCR reads, gives a single entry per CDR3 protein. The sample lists roughly 500,000 distinct CDR3 sequences, 20% to 25% occurring once. The CDR3 is 15 residues long. Per the germline V gene, CDR1 is SGHTA and CDR2 is FQGNSA. V lost 0 bases, J lost 4 bases, and 3 bases stayed unmatched. The same data also went into a second study, on T cells expressing NK-cell markers. In that study: For TCR beta, cDNA was produced by 5'RACE template switching with UMIs. Among the eight sequenced donors, seven tested HCMV-seropositive and one tested seronegative. A range of 1.0-7.0% of CD8+ T cells consisted of dominant NKG2C+ clonotypes in more than five donors. Uncertainty persisted over the HCMV specificity of expanded NKG2C+ T cell clones.

The sample consisted of CD4+ T cells sorted from PBMCs, taken 12 days after vaccination. The chain joins TRBV7-2 to TRBJ1-3; the match to TRBD1 covers 7 bases. The clonotype was recovered from a man aged 50-59 years who received an inactivated influenza vaccine. The CDR3 nucleotides are TGTGCCAGCAGCTTAGCCCGGGACAGCGGAAACACCATATATTTT. It yields the protein CASSLARDSGNTIYF.